A single sample gave rise to the 12 T cell receptor beta chains below, sequenced in a study of vaccination effects on CD4 cells after COVID-19. CD4+ T cells specific for antigen were expanded with viral peptide pools by the ViraFEST assay before sequencing. It was after approximately 11 days of culture that CD4+ T cells were isolated. Recipients of the vaccine had no prior SARS-CoV-2 infection and negative nucleocapsid antibodies. Their antigens are not known. TCRdb's table, derived via immunoSEQ multiplex PCR, lists solely in-frame clones and lacks some. The data contain about 43,000 clones, around 80% of them singletons. The sample in question was CD4+ T cells from PBMCs cultured with SARS-CoV-2 spike peptides, obtained before COVID-19 vaccination. The receptors shown here come from a human donor who received a COVID-19 vaccine.

J is TRBJ2-3 and V is TRBV5-1, with D perhaps matching TRBD1 (5 bases). The CDR3 spans 14 residues. Germline-derived CDR1 and CDR2 are SGHRS and YFSETQ. Trimming pared 1 base from V and 5 bases from J, leaving 11 bases between. This chain's CDR3 is CASSLIQQGDTQYF. The CDR3 DNA is TGCGCCAGCAGCTTGATTCAGCAGGGAGATACGCAGTATTTT.

The chain employs TRBV3-1 (or the pseudogene TRBV3-2) and TRBJ2-3; 11 bases agree with TRBD2. This CDR3 region has 15 residues. V lost 3 bases and J lost 4; bases outside the gene matches: 3. Germline loops: CDR1 LGHDT, CDR2 YNNKEL (reference sequence). The CDR3 region has the DNA TGTGCCAGCAGCCATAGCGGGGGGGCTGCAGATACGCAGTATTTT. Amino acid sequence: CASSHSGGAADTQYF.

The chain couples TRBV5-4 to TRBJ2-1, with TRBD1 as a possible D gene (6 bases). Trimming took off 0 bases at V and 2 bases at J, with 15 bases between the two ends. Germline V lookup: CDR1 SGHNT, CDR2 YYREEE (reference sequence). The CDR3 extends over 17 amino acids. The CDR3 region has the DNA TGTGCCAGCAGCTTGGGGGGGCAGGGCTTACCCTACAATGAGCAGTTCTTC. Residues: CASSLGGQGLPYNEQFF.

The gene calls are TRBV7-2 and TRBJ2-3, with D possibly being TRBD2 (8 bases). Germline CDR1 reads SGHTA; CDR2 reads FQGNSA. The CDR3 totals 16 residues. V was trimmed by 5 bases and J by 4 bases, leaving 19 bases between them. The chain's CDR3 is CASSHSGGLVADTQYF. CDR3 in DNA: TGTGCCAGCAGCCACTCAGGGGGACTAGTCGCAGATACGCAGTATTTT.

The chain joins TRBV27 to TRBJ2-1, with 7 bases that match TRBD1. The V segment lost 3 bases and the J segment 7 bases; nucleotides outside the gene matches: 12. The length of the CDR3 is 16 residues. CDR1 MNHEY and CDR2 SMNVEV come from the germline V gene (reference sequence). The CDR3 is CASSLPPGQKWNEQFF. The CDR3 region has the DNA TGTGCCAGCAGTTTGCCTCCGGGACAGAAGTGGAATGAGCAGTTCTTC.

CDR3 amino acids: CASSTQPGQGATQYF. DNA of the CDR3: TGCGCCAGCAGCACGCAACCGGGACAGGGGGCGACCCAGTACTTC. The chain carries TRBV5-1 and TRBJ2-5; TRBD1 agrees at 12 bases. J lost 7 bases, V lost 4 bases, and 8 bases had no gene match. The CDR3 spans 15 residues. Germline V gene lookup returns CDR1 SGHRS and CDR2 YFSETQ.

V gene TRBV5-4 combines with J gene TRBJ2-1, with TRBD1 identical over 8 bases. In germline, CDR1 is SGHNT, CDR2 YYREEE (reference sequence). With V trimmed by 3 bases and J by 4 bases, 12 bases remained unmatched. The CDR3 is made up of 17 amino acids. CDR3 protein: CASSSGNGQGKYNEQFF. The CDR3 region has the DNA TGTGCCAGCAGCTCGGGAAATGGACAGGGAAAATACAATGAGCAGTTCTTC. The variable domain in full, completed from reference TRBV5-4 and TRBJ2-1, reads ETGVTQSPTHLIKTRGQQVTLRCSSQSGHNTVSWYQQALGQGPQFIFQYYREEENGRGNFPPRFSGLQFPNYSSELNVNALELDDSALYLCASSSGNGQGKYNEQFFGPGTRLTVL.

The genes are TRBV28 and TRBJ2-7; TRBD1 aligns across 7 bases. Trimming at V came to 8 bases and at J to 3 bases, leaving 10 bases not matched to a gene. The CDR3 is made up of 14 amino acids. The germline V gene encodes CDR1 MDHEN and CDR2 SYDVKM. The CDR3 DNA reads as TGTGCCAGCCAATCTGGACAGGAGATCTACGAGCAGTACGTC. Its translation: CASQSGQEIYEQYV.

V usage is TRBV5-1 and J usage is TRBJ2-5, with D possibly being TRBD1 (6 bases). V was cut by 2 bases and J by 2 bases, with 10 bases left in between. CDR3 size: 14 residues. In germline, CDR1 is SGHRS, CDR2 YFSETQ. CDR3 bases: TGCGCCAGCAGCTTACAGGGTCCTCAAGAGACCCAGTACTTC. Its translation: CASSLQGPQETQYF.

V is TRBV5-8 and J is TRBJ1-5, with no clear D. Germline V lookup: CDR1 SGHTS, CDR2 YDEGEE. This CDR3 comprises 13 residues. V lost 0 bases, J lost 5 bases, and 6 bases lay in between. The chain's CDR3 is CASSLEIYQPQHF. The CDR3 region has the DNA TGTGCCAGCAGCTTGGAGATATATCAGCCCCAGCATTTT.

The CDR3 sequence: CASSIREEGYTF. The CDR3 DNA reads as TGTGCCAGTAGTATAAGGGAAGAGGGCTACACCTTC. The chain joins TRBV19 to TRBJ1-2; no definite D call. V lost 2 bases to trimming and J lost 8 bases, with 9 bases between them. The germline V gene encodes CDR1 LNHDA and CDR2 SQIVND (reference sequence). CDR3 length equals 12 residues.

This sequence joins TRBV27 and TRBJ1-5, with no clear D. Trimming stripped 3 bases from V and 2 bases from J, with 14 bases between. The CDR3 runs to 16 residues. The germline CDR1 and CDR2 sequences are MNHEY and SMNVEV (reference sequence). CDR3 loop: CASSFISPPGNQPQHF. The CDR3 coding sequence is TGTGCCAGCAGTTTTATCTCCCCCCCCGGCAATCAGCCCCAGCATTTT.